The 15 T cell receptor beta chains listed next were all sequenced from one sample in a study of cytomegalovirus exposure and HLA in healthy donors. In the PCR, 60 Vbeta and 13 Jbeta primers were used. Data came from immunoSEQ multiplex PCR; TCRdb stores just in-frame clones and leaves some out. The data show 150,000 or so clones, with around 74% seen just once and over 2.5% held by the top ten. Input material: PBMCs. Receptor source: a young man in good health and CMV-seronegative.

CDR3 nucleotides: TGTGCCAGCAGCGTCTCGTCCTATAATTCACCCCTCCACTTT. It is translated as CASSVSSYNSPLHF. This chain links TRBV9 with TRBJ1-6; D unresolved. The CDR3 is 14 residues long. The V and J ends lost 2 bases and 1 base respectively, with 4 bases between them. Per germline, CDR1 SGDLS and CDR2 YYNGEE.

V gene TRBV6-4 combines with J gene TRBJ2-1; 8 bases are shared with TRBD2. Per germline, CDR1 MRHNA and CDR2 SNTAGT. V lost 3 bases and J lost 2; bases outside the gene matches: 3. The CDR3 is made up of 15 amino acids. CDR3: CASSEAGAAYNEQFF. As DNA, the CDR3 is TGTGCCAGCAGTGAAGCGGGGGCCGCCTACAATGAGCAGTTCTTC.

This clone was detected only a few times. The rearrangement links TRBV25-1 to TRBJ2-1; 9 nucleotides line up with TRBD1. V dropped 6 bases and J dropped 4; count of bases not matched to a gene: 4. The germline CDR1 and CDR2 sequences are MGHDK and SYGVNS. The CDR3 extends over 14 amino acids. CDR3 loop: CASRGQGTYNEQFF. In DNA form, the CDR3 reads TGTGCCAGCAGAGGACAGGGGACATACAATGAGCAGTTCTTC. Using reference TRBV25-1 and TRBJ2-1 for the parts outside the CDR3, the full variable domain is EADIYQTPRYLVIGTGKKITLECSQTMGHDKMYWYQQDPGMELHLIHYSYGVNSTEKGDLSSESTVSRIRTEHFPLTLESARPSHTSQYLCASRGQGTYNEQFFGPGTRLTVL.

The chain recombines TRBV19 with TRBJ1-6, with 8 bases that match TRBD1. The CDR3 sequence is 17 residues long. J lost 4 bases, V lost 4 bases, and 9 bases had no gene match. Germline values: CDR1 LNHDA, CDR2 SQIVND (reference sequence). CDR3 amino acids: CASSTLNDRGYNSPLHF. The CDR3 bases are TGTGCCAGTAGTACCCTCAACGACAGGGGATATAATTCACCCCTCCACTTT. Together with reference TRBV19 and TRBJ1-6, the CDR3 gives the full variable domain: DGGITQSPKYLFRKEGQNVTLSCEQNLNHDAMYWYRQDPGQGLRLIYYSQIVNDFQKGDIAEGYSVSREKKESFPLTVTSAQKNPTAFYLCASSTLNDRGYNSPLHFGNGTRLTVT.

The rearrangement links TRBV6-6 to TRBJ2-1; the match to TRBD2 covers 7 bases. The CDR3 spans 16 residues. V gave up 6 bases and J gave up 4 bases; unmatched junction bases: 12. Germline CDR1 MNHNY, CDR2 SVGAGI (reference sequence). The CDR3 region is CASSKITGGKYNEQFF. The CDR3 coding sequence is TGTGCCAGCAGCAAAATAACCGGGGGGAAATACAATGAGCAGTTCTTC.

The V gene is TRBV27, the J gene TRBJ2-7; D is possibly TRBD2 (7 bases). Trimming removed 4 bases at V and 3 bases at J, with 13 bases between. CDR1 is MNHEY, CDR2 SMNVEV, per germline (reference sequence). The CDR3 consists of 14 residues. DNA of the CDR3: TGTGCCAGCAGTTCTGGGCGGGGGCTCTACGAGCAGTACTTC. Translating it yields CASSSGRGLYEQYF.

To note about this clone: Relative to the germline gene, one junction end is altered; a read error may explain this. The chain uses TRBV7-7 and TRBJ1-1; D is ambiguous. The CDR3 loop spans 15 amino acids. Germline V lookup: CDR1 SSHAT, CDR2 FNYEAQ (reference sequence). As DNA, the CDR3 is TGTGCTAGCAGCTTAACCCTCGGGGTACTAAGTGAAGCTTTCTTT. Translation: CASSLTLGVLSEAFF.

The chain couples TRBV19 to TRBJ1-6; D is perhaps TRBD1 (5 bases). CDR1 LNHDA and CDR2 SQIVND come from the germline V gene (reference sequence). Trimming removed 0 bases at V and 6 bases at J, with 12 bases between. This CDR3 comprises 16 residues. CDR3 amino acids: CASSIDSRVGNSPLHF. CDR3 sequence (DNA): TGTGCCAGTAGTATAGATTCCAGGGTTGGTAATTCACCCCTCCACTTT. Supplemented by reference TRBV19 and TRBJ1-6, the full variable domain reads DGGITQSPKYLFRKEGQNVTLSCEQNLNHDAMYWYRQDPGQGLRLIYYSQIVNDFQKGDIAEGYSVSREKKESFPLTVTSAQKNPTAFYLCASSIDSRVGNSPLHFGNGTRLTVT.

This chain joins TRBV7-3 and TRBJ1-2; D is perhaps TRBD1 (5 bases). V lost 8 bases and J 5 bases, leaving 9 bases between the germline ends. The CDR3 totals 11 residues. From germline, CDR1 is SGHTA and CDR2 FQGTGA. Here the CDR3 reads CASGGTYGYTF. For the CDR3, the DNA is TGTGCCAGCGGAGGGACTTATGGCTACACCTTC.

V usage is TRBV4-3 and J usage is TRBJ2-5; 10 bases fit TRBD2. With 0 bases clipped from V and 0 bases from J, the junction kept 7 bases outside the gene matches. The CDR3 runs 18 residues. Germline-derived CDR1 and CDR2 are LGHNA and YSLEER. The CDR3 region is CASSQELAGSEYQETQYF. CDR3 nucleotides: TGCGCCAGCAGCCAAGAACTAGCGGGGAGTGAGTACCAAGAGACCCAGTACTTC.

This chain joins TRBV7-8 and TRBJ2-7, with TRBD1 matching over 9 bases. Germline V CDR1 and CDR2: SGHVS, FQNEAQ. This CDR3 is built from 14 residues. J gave up 3 bases and V 4 bases, and 4 bases lay outside the gene matches. The CDR3, as DNA: TGTGCCAGCAGCTCCCGGGACAGGGTCTACGAGCAGTACGTC. Translation gives CASSSRDRVYEQYV.

The chain employs TRBV21-1 and TRBJ1-1; TRBD1, the table's D call, lacks a check against the DNA. TRBV21-1 is described as a pseudogene. This CDR3 comprises 12 residues. CDR3 nucleotide sequence: TGTGCCAGCAGCGAATTACAGGGGTTGGCTTTCTTT. Translated, it gives CASSELQGLAFF.

The chain links TRBV7-9 to TRBJ1-1; D gene ambiguous. The germline CDR1 and CDR2 sequences are SEHNR and FQNEAQ (reference sequence). CDR3 length equals 14 residues. The V end was cut by 3 bases, the J end by 1 base, with 9 bases between. This chain's CDR3 is CASSLDEGNTEAFF. CDR3 coding DNA: TGTGCCAGCAGCTTGGATGAGGGGAACACTGAAGCTTTCTTT.

In nucleotides, the CDR3 is TGTGCCAGCTCACCAGTAGAGGGGAGGATGAATGAGCAGTTCTTC. Protein sequence: CASSPVEGRMNEQFF. The chain couples TRBV18 to TRBJ2-1, with D possibly matching TRBD2 (6 bases). With 2 bases removed from V and 7 bases from J, the gap between germline ends came to 15 bases. This CDR3 is 15 amino acids long. The germline V gene has CDR1 KGHSH and CDR2 LQKENI.

The chain recombines TRBV5-5 with TRBJ2-5, with 9 bases that match TRBD2. The CDR3 is 17 residues long. V lost 3 bases to trimming and J lost 0 bases; unmatched junction nucleotides: 9. Germline V gene sequence: CDR1 SGHKS, CDR2 YYEKEE (reference sequence). The CDR3 sequence: CASSSILAGADQETQYF. The CDR3 DNA sequence: TGTGCCAGCAGCTCTATCTTAGCGGGGGCCGACCAAGAGACCCAGTACTTC. The variable domain in full, completed from reference TRBV5-5 and TRBJ2-5, reads DAGVTQSPTHLIKTRGQQVTLRCSPISGHKSVSWYQQVLGQGPQFIFQYYEKEERGRGNFPDRFSARQFPNYSSELNVNALLLGDSALYLCASSSILAGADQETQYFGPGTRLLVL.